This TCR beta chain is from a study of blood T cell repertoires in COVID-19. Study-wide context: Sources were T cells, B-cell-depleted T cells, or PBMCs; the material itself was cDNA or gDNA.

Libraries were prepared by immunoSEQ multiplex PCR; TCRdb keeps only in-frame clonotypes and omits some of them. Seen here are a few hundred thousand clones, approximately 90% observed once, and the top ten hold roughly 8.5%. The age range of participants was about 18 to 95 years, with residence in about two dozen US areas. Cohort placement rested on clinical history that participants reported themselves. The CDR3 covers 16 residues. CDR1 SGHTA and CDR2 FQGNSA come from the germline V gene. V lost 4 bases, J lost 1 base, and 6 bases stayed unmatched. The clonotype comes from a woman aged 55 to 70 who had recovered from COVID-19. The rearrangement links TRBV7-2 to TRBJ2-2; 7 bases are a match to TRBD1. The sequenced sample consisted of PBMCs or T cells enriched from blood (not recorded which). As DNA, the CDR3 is TGTGCCAGCAGCTCAAAAACAGGGGAGAACACCGGGGAGCTGTTTTTT. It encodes CASSSKTGENTGELFF. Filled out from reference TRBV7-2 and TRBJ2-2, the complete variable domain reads GAGVSQSPSNKVTEKGKDVELRCDPISGHTALYWYRQSLGQGLEFLIYFQGNSAPDKSGLPSDRFSAERTGGSVSTLTIQRTQQEDSAVYLCASSSKTGENTGELFFGEGSRLTVL.